These 14 T cell receptor beta chains were sequenced from one sample in a study of blood T cell repertoires in COVID-19. Assay: immunoSEQ multiplex PCR; the TCRdb copy retains only in-frame clones and omits some. The sample has roughly 70,000 clones, roughly 77% seen once. The material sequenced was peripheral blood. The receptors come from a woman in her 70s with acute or convalescent COVID-19.

The chain combines TRBV10-3 with TRBJ2-3; 8 bases fit TRBD2. The junction had 11 bases not matched to a gene; V was cut back by 8 bases and J by 4 bases. The CDR3 loop spans 15 amino acids. Germline loops: CDR1 ENHRY, CDR2 SYGVKD. CDR3 sequence: CAIGTGTRVSDTQYF. CDR3 DNA sequence: TGTGCCATCGGTACCGGGACTAGAGTCTCAGATACGCAGTATTTT.

This sequence joins TRBV3-1 (or the pseudogene TRBV3-2) and TRBJ2-7; 7 nucleotides agree with TRBD1. Trimming at V came to 8 bases and at J to 3 bases, leaving 7 bases not matched to a gene. CDR3 length: 13 residues. The germline CDR1 and CDR2 sequences are LGHDT and YNNKEL (reference sequence). The CDR3 DNA sequence: TGTGCCAGCCGTGGACAGGCCGTCTACGAGCAGTACTTC. It yields the protein CASRGQAVYEQYF.

This chain uses TRBV3-1 (or the pseudogene TRBV3-2) with TRBJ2-1; TRBD2 agrees at 16 bases. V lost 7 bases, J lost 0 bases, and 21 bases stayed unmatched. Germline-derived CDR1 and CDR2 are LGHDT and YNNKEL (reference sequence). The CDR3 loop spans 23 amino acids. The CDR3 coding sequence is TGTGCCAGCAACCCAAGACCTAGTAGACCGGGACTAGCGGGAGGGACCTCCTACAATGAGCAGTTCTTC. Amino acids: CASNPRPSRPGLAGGTSYNEQFF.

V usage is TRBV2 and J usage is TRBJ2-2; TRBD1 is a possible D gene (6 bases). Trimming took 1 base from V and 4 from J, leaving 10 bases between them. This CDR3 is 15 amino acids long. Germline-derived CDR1 and CDR2 are SNHLY and FYNNEI. The CDR3, as DNA: TGTGCCAGCAGTGAAGAACAGGGCGTCACCGGGGAGCTGTTTTTT. Translation gives CASSEEQGVTGELFF.

This clone was detected only a few times. This chain connects TRBV5-1 to TRBJ1-4, with TRBD1 identical over 10 bases. The CDR3 loop spans 16 amino acids. The ends lost 3 bases at V and 0 bases at J; junction bases unmatched: 2. Per the germline V gene, CDR1 is SGHRS and CDR2 is YFSETQ. The CDR3 coding sequence is TGCGCCAGCAGCTCGACAGGGGGCTCAACTAATGAAAAACTGTTTTTT. Translated: CASSSTGGSTNEKLFF.

The V gene is TRBV7-9, the J gene TRBJ2-7, with unresolved D. The CDR3 is 12 residues long. Trimming took 5 bases from V and 3 from J, leaving 8 bases between them. Germline V gene lookup returns CDR1 SEHNR and CDR2 FQNEAQ (reference sequence). The chain's CDR3 is CASSHGLYEQYF. CDR3 coding DNA: TGTGCCAGCAGCCATGGCCTCTACGAGCAGTACTTC.

V and J are TRBV10-3 and TRBJ2-2; 10 bases line up with TRBD1. The CDR3 is made up of 14 amino acids. The germline gives CDR1 ENHRY, CDR2 SYGVKD. Trimming at V came to 5 bases and at J to 6 bases, leaving 3 bases not matched to a gene. The chain's CDR3 is CAISSGTGAGELFF. For the CDR3, the DNA is TGTGCCATCAGTTCCGGGACAGGGGCCGGGGAGCTGTTTTTT.

This chain joins TRBV2 and TRBJ2-7; D remains ambiguous. Germline assignment: CDR1 SNHLY and CDR2 FYNNEI. The CDR3 totals 10 residues. V was shortened by 4 bases and J by 13 bases, with 11 bases between the two germline ends. The DNA of the CDR3 is TGTGCCAGCAGTGTTGCGGCACCCTACTTC. Amino acid sequence: CASSVAAPYF. Filled out from reference TRBV2 and TRBJ2-7, the complete variable domain reads EPEVTQTPSHQVTQMGQEVILRCVPISNHLYFYWYRQILGQKVEFLVSFYNNEISEKSEIFDDQFSVERPDGSNFTLKIRSTKLEDSAMYFCASSVAAPYFGPGTRLTVT.

The table lists this clone with a few counts. As DNA, the CDR3 is TGTGCCAGCAGCCGTGGGTACCGGTTCGCAGGTGGAAGGGAGGACATTCAGTACTTC. Translating it yields CASSRGYRFAGGREDIQYF. This chain connects TRBV13 to TRBJ2-4, with D possibly matching TRBD2 (6 bases). Trimming shortened V by 5 bases and J by 8 bases, and 31 bases separated the two germline ends. The CDR3 loop spans 19 amino acids. Per germline, CDR1 PRHDT and CDR2 FYEKMQ (reference sequence).

The rearrangement uses TRBV5-6 and TRBJ1-1; 10 nucleotides line up with TRBD1. This CDR3 contains 14 residues. The trim removed 2 bases at V and 4 bases at J, leaving 2 bases unmatched. Germline V gene sequence: CDR1 SGHDT, CDR2 YYEEEE. The DNA for the CDR3 is TGTGCCAGCAGCTTCTGGGACAGGGGCACTGAAGCTTTCTTT. It codes for CASSFWDRGTEAFF. Filled out from reference TRBV5-6 and TRBJ1-1, the complete variable domain reads DAGVTQSPTHLIKTRGQQVTLRCSPKSGHDTVSWYQQALGQGPQFIFQYYEEEERQRGNFPDRFSGHQFPNYSSELNVNALLLGDSALYLCASSFWDRGTEAFFGQGTRLTVV.

The chain couples TRBV2 to TRBJ1-5; 8 bases agree with TRBD1. V lost 6 bases and J lost 7; bases outside the gene matches: 11. The CDR3 has 15 amino acids. Germline CDR1 reads SNHLY; CDR2 reads FYNNEI. The CDR3 sequence: CASRVGTGVTQPQHF. DNA of the CDR3: TGTGCCAGCAGGGTAGGGACAGGAGTGACCCAGCCCCAGCATTTT.

The rearrangement uses TRBV2 and TRBJ2-7; 7 bases are shared with TRBD2. V shed 5 bases, J shed 7 bases, and the junction held 8 bases outside the gene matches. Germline V gene lookup returns CDR1 SNHLY and CDR2 FYNNEI. The CDR3 runs to 13 residues. CDR3: CASSILAADEQYF. DNA for the CDR3: TGTGCCAGCAGTATTCTAGCGGCGGATGAGCAGTACTTC.

The gene calls are TRBV15 and TRBJ2-5; 11 nucleotides align to TRBD1. This CDR3 contains 16 residues. CDR1 and CDR2 (germline): LNHNV, YYDKDF (reference sequence). After removal of 1 base from V and 5 bases from J, the junction contained 6 bases not matched to a gene. The CDR3 spells CATSRAEGQGAETQYF. CDR3 DNA: TGTGCCACCAGCAGAGCGGAAGGACAGGGGGCCGAGACCCAGTACTTC.

The chain couples TRBV5-8 to TRBJ1-1, with TRBD1 matching 7 bases. The CDR3 spans 14 residues. The J segment lost 2 bases and the V segment lost 0 bases, leaving 1 base of the junction unmatched. CDR1 SGHTS and CDR2 YDEGEE come from the germline V gene. CDR3: CASSLEGGNTEAFF. In DNA, the CDR3 is TGTGCCAGCAGCTTGGAAGGGGGCAACACTGAAGCTTTCTTT.